This T cell receptor (beta chain) comes out of a study of CD8 T cells in Susac syndrome. This clonotype was picked up one time. Its antigen is undetermined. The patients with Susac syndrome were individuals who fulfilled the recently defined diagnostic criteria for disease that was either definite or probable. Findings and limits, study-wide: The CD4+ T cell repertoires that were profiled in Susac syndrome showed no clonal expansion. TCR sequencing and HLA analysis covered a relatively small number of individuals.

Roughly 0.45 to 1 ug RNA was reverse transcribed with random hexamers. The immunoSEQ assay covered 54 Vbeta and 13 Jbeta segments for CDR3. In TCRdb, the immunoSEQ multiplex PCR reads were re-called with MiXCR into one record per CDR3 protein. The sample yields some 150,000 distinct CDR3 sequences, approximately 96% seen once. The CDR3 spans 13 residues. V lost 4 bases and J 8 bases, leaving 17 bases between the germline ends. CDR1 and CDR2 (germline): SQVTM, ANQGSEA. Sequences were obtained from CD4+ T cells from PBMCs. V usage is TRBV29-1 and J usage is TRBJ1-2; no firm D call. The TCR comes from a human donor with Susac syndrome. In DNA, the CDR3 is TGCAGCGTTGTGGCGTTTGAAGGTAGCGGCTACACCTTC. The encoded protein is CSVVAFEGSGYTF.